This T cell receptor (beta chain) was obtained from a study of CD8 T cells in Susac syndrome. Study information: When blood was drawn, patients with Susac syndrome were on intravenous immunoglobulin alone, on corticosteroids, or therapy-naive.

The CDR3 runs 14 residues. CDR1 SGDLS and CDR2 YYNGEE come from the germline V gene. After removal of 5 bases from V and 5 bases from J, the junction contained 5 bases not matched to a gene. From blood CD8+ and CD4+ T cells, the TCR beta chain was sequenced. Both CD4+ and CD8+ T cells were negatively isolated, and TEMRA cells underwent FACS enrichment. The authors reverse transcribed roughly 0.5 to 1 ug RNA with random hexamers. Across 54 Vbeta and 13 Jbeta, TCR beta CDR3 was amplified with immunoSEQ multiplex PCR. In TCRdb, the immunoSEQ multiplex PCR reads were re-called with MiXCR into one record per CDR3 protein. The repertoire holds 150,000 to 200,000 distinct CDR3 sequences, with 94% as singletons.

The TCR comes from a human donor with Susac syndrome. This chain connects TRBV9 to TRBJ1-2, with TRBD1 identical over 11 bases. The specimen was CD4+ T cells from PBMCs. The CDR3 loop reads CASRGDRGKYGYTF. DNA of the CDR3: TGTGCCAGCAGGGGGGACAGGGGGAAATATGGCTACACCTTC.